The 20 T cell receptor beta chains below were found in one sample sequenced in a study of T cells after yellow fever vaccination. TCRdb passed the 5' RACE reads through MiXCR, listing each CDR3 protein once. The data contain under 550,000 distinct CDR3 sequences, less than 25% of them singletons. This sample comprised PBMCs, obtained roughly 23 days after the first yellow fever vaccination. These receptors were obtained from a man between 18 and 29 years old who received the YFV17D yellow fever vaccine.

In this sample, this clonotype turned up a few times. The V gene is TRBV27, the J gene TRBJ1-1; TRBD1 is a possible D gene (5 bases). Germline V CDR1 and CDR2: MNHEY, SMNVEV (reference sequence). V dropped 5 bases and J dropped 4 bases, with 11 bases sitting between them. The CDR3 is 13 residues long. This CDR3 is CASSLRGLTEAFF. The CDR3 DNA reads as TGTGCCAGCAGTCTACGGGGACTCACTGAAGCTTTCTTT.

The genes are TRBV20-1 and TRBJ2-7; 7 positions agree with TRBD1. The CDR3 runs 13 residues. The germline CDR1 and CDR2 sequences are DFQATT and SNEGSKA (reference sequence). The J segment lost 2 bases and the V segment lost 5 bases, leaving 6 bases of the junction unmatched. CDR3 bases: TGCAGTGCTGGGAGACAGGGCGCCTACGAGCAGTACGTC. Its translation: CSAGRQGAYEQYV.

V is TRBV5-1 and J is TRBJ2-5; D not certain. The V gene's germline CDR1 is SGHRS and CDR2 YFSETQ. V lost 5 bases and J 0 bases, leaving 2 bases between the germline ends. This CDR3 spans 11 amino acids. CDR3 residues: CASRDQETQYF. CDR3 DNA sequence: TGCGCCAGCAGGGACCAAGAGACCCAGTACTTC. Using reference TRBV5-1 and TRBJ2-5 for the parts outside the CDR3, the full variable domain is KAGVTQTPRYLIKTRGQQVTLSCSPISGHRSVSWYQQTPGQGLQFLFEYFSETQRNKGNFPGRFSGRQFSNSRSEMNVSTLELGDSALYLCASRDQETQYFGPGTRLLVL.

V gene TRBV6-2 or TRBV6-3 combines with J gene TRBJ1-5; D unresolved. The V gene's germline CDR1 is MNHEY and CDR2 SVGEGT. The CDR3 loop spans 15 amino acids. The ends were cut back, 2 bases at V and 3 bases at J, with 11 bases in the middle. CDR3 nucleotide sequence: TGTGCCAGCAGTTACGATATAACAGACAATCAGCCCCAGCATTTT. Amino acids: CASSYDITDNQPQHF.

This sequence joins TRBV20-1 and TRBJ2-1, with D maybe TRBD1 (5 bases). Germline assignment: CDR1 DFQATT and CDR2 SNEGSKA (reference sequence). Trimming took off 3 bases at V and 1 base at J, with 10 bases between the two ends. The CDR3 is made up of 14 amino acids. This CDR3 is CSARDTVSYNEQFF. The CDR3 DNA reads TGCAGTGCTAGGGACACGGTATCCTACAATGAGCAGTTCTTC.

This clonotype was counted between two and nine times. The chain recombines TRBV12-3 or TRBV12-4 with TRBJ2-1; tentative D call: TRBD2 (5 bases). The CDR3 totals 12 residues. V was clipped by 4 bases and J by 7 bases, with 8 bases between them. DNA for the CDR3: TGTGCCAGCAGTTCCTCGGGGAATGAGCAGTTCTTC. This gives the protein CASSSSGNEQFF.

CDR3 nucleotide sequence: TGTGCCAGCAGCAAAATTTTAGCGGGGTACAATGAGCAGTTCTTC. Its protein is CASSKILAGYNEQFF. This chain joins TRBV11-3 and TRBJ2-1, with 8 nucleotides matching TRBD2. The CDR3 is 15 amino acids. V was pared by 5 bases and J by 4 bases, with 7 bases of the junction left unmatched. Germline V CDR1 and CDR2: SGHNT, YENEEA.

This clonotype was detected a few times. The chain carries TRBV11-2 and TRBJ2-5; D possibly corresponds to TRBD1 (6 bases). The V end lost 2 bases, the J end lost 8 bases, and 12 bases lay between the germline ends. CDR3 length: 13 residues. Germline CDR1 reads SGHAT; CDR2 reads FQNNGV. The DNA for the CDR3 is TGTGCCAGCAGCTTACCCCAGGGGCGTACCCAGTACTTC. Translating gives CASSLPQGRTQYF.

In this sample, this clonotype turned up once. The chain couples TRBV25-1 to TRBJ1-4; TRBD1 agrees at 7 bases. Per germline, CDR1 MGHDK and CDR2 SYGVNS. The CDR3 has 13 residues. The ends lost 3 bases at V and 7 bases at J; junction bases unmatched: 2. This chain's CDR3 is CASSDDRAEKLFF. Written as DNA, the CDR3 is TGTGCCAGCAGTGACGACAGGGCTGAAAAACTGTTTTTT.

This clonotype occurred a few times. V usage is TRBV30 and J usage is TRBJ2-2; 9 positions match TRBD1. Germline V lookup: CDR1 GTSNPN, CDR2 SVGIG (reference sequence). The CDR3 consists of 14 residues. Unmatched junction bases numbered 6, after V lost 3 bases and J lost 7 bases. In DNA, the CDR3 is TGTGCCTGGAGCTACAGGGGGCAGCACGGGGAGCTGTTTTTT. Its protein product is CAWSYRGQHGELFF. The full variable domain, completed using reference TRBV30 and TRBJ2-2, is SQTIHQWPATLVQPVGSPLSLECTVEGTSNPNLYWYRQAAGRGLQLLFYSVGIGQISSEVPQNLSASRPQDRQFILSSKKLLLSDSGFYLCAWSYRGQHGELFFGEGSRLTVL.

This clonotype has more than one count but fewer than ten. The CDR3 here is CATSRDLVRADTQYF. In DNA, the CDR3 is TGTGCCACCAGCAGAGATCTTGTGAGGGCAGATACGCAGTATTTT. The gene calls are TRBV15 and TRBJ2-3, with D perhaps matching TRBD2 (5 bases). Trimming left V 0 bases short and J 4 bases short, with 11 bases between. The CDR3 totals 15 residues. CDR1 is LNHNV and CDR2 is YYDKDF in the germline V gene (reference sequence).

In nucleotides, the CDR3 is TGCAGTGCTCATCTCCGGGGACAGGAGGGAATTCTAGACGAGCAGTACTTC. This encodes CSAHLRGQEGILDEQYF. V and J are TRBV20-1 and TRBJ2-7; TRBD1 agrees at 8 bases. V trimming: 5 bases; J trimming: 5 bases; junction bases outside the gene matches: 20. CDR1 is DFQATT and CDR2 is SNEGSKA in the germline V gene (reference sequence). The CDR3 has 17 residues.

The V call is TRBV5-1, the J call TRBJ1-4; D possibly corresponds to TRBD1 (5 bases). Trimming stripped 4 bases from V and 0 bases from J, with 13 bases between. CDR1 and CDR2 from the germline V gene are SGHRS and YFSETQ. The CDR3 consists of 16 residues. The CDR3 reads CASSAGQTATNEKLFF. The CDR3 nucleotides read TGCGCCAGCAGCGCCGGACAAACCGCAACTAATGAAAAACTGTTTTTT.

This clonotype appeared a few times. The chain uses TRBV6-1 and TRBJ1-1; 11 nucleotides line up with TRBD1. This CDR3 is 14 amino acids long. The ends lost 6 bases at V and 4 bases at J; junction bases unmatched: 4. Germline V CDR1 and CDR2: MNHNS, SASEGT. For the CDR3, the DNA is TGTGCCAGCAGCGCGGGACAGGGGGGCACTGAAGCTTTCTTT. Translated: CASSAGQGGTEAFF.

This chain connects TRBV5-1 to TRBJ2-3, with D possibly TRBD2 on 5 matching bases. From germline, CDR1 is SGHRS and CDR2 YFSETQ. Between the trimmed V and J ends, which lost 3 bases and 2 bases, there was a span of 16 bases. The CDR3 loop spans 16 amino acids. The CDR3 loop reads CASSSSGWEITDTQYF. The CDR3 DNA sequence: TGCGCCAGCAGCTCGAGTGGTTGGGAGATCACAGATACGCAGTATTTT. Full variable domain (outside the CDR3, taken from reference TRBV5-1 and TRBJ2-3): KAGVTQTPRYLIKTRGQQVTLSCSPISGHRSVSWYQQTPGQGLQFLFEYFSETQRNKGNFPGRFSGRQFSNSRSEMNVSTLELGDSALYLCASSSSGWEITDTQYFGPGTRLTVL.

The sample holds a few counts of this clonotype. The rearrangement uses TRBV7-2 and TRBJ1-1; 10 positions match TRBD1. V gave up 5 bases and J gave up 5 bases; unmatched junction bases: 8. Germline V gene data show CDR1 as SGHTA and CDR2 as FQGNSA. The CDR3 extends over 15 amino acids. The CDR3 coding sequence is TGTGCCAGCAGCGTAACGGGACAGGGGAGGACTGAAGCTTTCTTT. Its translation is CASSVTGQGRTEAFF.

This clonotype was seen many times. The J gene is TRBJ2-2, the V gene TRBV12-3 or TRBV12-4; no definite D call. With 3 bases removed from V and 4 bases from J, the gap between germline ends came to 6 bases. The CDR3 loop spans 13 amino acids. CDR3 loop: CASSLRSTGELFF. As DNA, the CDR3 is TGTGCCAGCAGTTTGCGGTCCACCGGGGAGCTGTTTTTT.

This clonotype was counted between two and nine times. The chain couples TRBV4-1 to TRBJ2-7; TRBD1 matches 10 bases. CDR3 size: 16 residues. Trimming at V came to 6 bases and at J to 5 bases, leaving 13 bases not matched to a gene. Germline lookup yields CDR1 MGHRA and CDR2 YSYEKL. The CDR3 sequence: CASSPGQGRLPHEQYF. In DNA, the CDR3 is TGCGCCAGCAGTCCGGGACAGGGGAGGCTTCCCCACGAGCAGTACTTC.

This clonotype was detected ten times or more. This chain uses TRBV12-3 or TRBV12-4 with TRBJ2-2; tentatively, D is TRBD2 (5 bases). V lost 3 bases and J lost 5, with 10 bases in between. This CDR3 is 14 amino acids long. This CDR3 is CASSFGVGTGELFF. DNA of the CDR3: TGTGCCAGCAGTTTCGGGGTAGGGACCGGGGAGCTGTTTTTT.

Ten or more counts support this clonotype. The chain employs TRBV3-1 and TRBJ1-2; D is undetermined. This CDR3 region has 13 residues. Deletions cut 7 bases from V and 8 bases from J, with 17 bases between. In germline, CDR1 is LGHDT, CDR2 YNNKEL (reference sequence). The chain's CDR3 is CASTLLGTEGYTF. The DNA of the CDR3 is TGTGCCAGCACTCTGCTAGGCACCGAGGGCTACACCTTC.